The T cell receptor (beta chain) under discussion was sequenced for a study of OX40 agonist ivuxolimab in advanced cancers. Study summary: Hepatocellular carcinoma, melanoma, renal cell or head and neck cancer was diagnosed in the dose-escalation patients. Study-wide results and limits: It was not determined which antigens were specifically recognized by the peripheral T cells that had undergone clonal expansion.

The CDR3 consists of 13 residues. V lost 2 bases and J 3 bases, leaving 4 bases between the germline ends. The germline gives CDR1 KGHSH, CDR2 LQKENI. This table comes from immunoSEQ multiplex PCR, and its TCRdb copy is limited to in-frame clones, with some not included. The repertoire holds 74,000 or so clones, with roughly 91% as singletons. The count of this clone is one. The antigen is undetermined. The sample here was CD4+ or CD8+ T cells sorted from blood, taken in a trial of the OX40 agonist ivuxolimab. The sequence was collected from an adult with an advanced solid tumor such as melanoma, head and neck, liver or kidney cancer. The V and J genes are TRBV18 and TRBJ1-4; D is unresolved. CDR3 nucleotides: TGTGCCAGCTCACCAGGGTCTAATGAAAAACTGTTTTTT. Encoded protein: CASSPGSNEKLFF.